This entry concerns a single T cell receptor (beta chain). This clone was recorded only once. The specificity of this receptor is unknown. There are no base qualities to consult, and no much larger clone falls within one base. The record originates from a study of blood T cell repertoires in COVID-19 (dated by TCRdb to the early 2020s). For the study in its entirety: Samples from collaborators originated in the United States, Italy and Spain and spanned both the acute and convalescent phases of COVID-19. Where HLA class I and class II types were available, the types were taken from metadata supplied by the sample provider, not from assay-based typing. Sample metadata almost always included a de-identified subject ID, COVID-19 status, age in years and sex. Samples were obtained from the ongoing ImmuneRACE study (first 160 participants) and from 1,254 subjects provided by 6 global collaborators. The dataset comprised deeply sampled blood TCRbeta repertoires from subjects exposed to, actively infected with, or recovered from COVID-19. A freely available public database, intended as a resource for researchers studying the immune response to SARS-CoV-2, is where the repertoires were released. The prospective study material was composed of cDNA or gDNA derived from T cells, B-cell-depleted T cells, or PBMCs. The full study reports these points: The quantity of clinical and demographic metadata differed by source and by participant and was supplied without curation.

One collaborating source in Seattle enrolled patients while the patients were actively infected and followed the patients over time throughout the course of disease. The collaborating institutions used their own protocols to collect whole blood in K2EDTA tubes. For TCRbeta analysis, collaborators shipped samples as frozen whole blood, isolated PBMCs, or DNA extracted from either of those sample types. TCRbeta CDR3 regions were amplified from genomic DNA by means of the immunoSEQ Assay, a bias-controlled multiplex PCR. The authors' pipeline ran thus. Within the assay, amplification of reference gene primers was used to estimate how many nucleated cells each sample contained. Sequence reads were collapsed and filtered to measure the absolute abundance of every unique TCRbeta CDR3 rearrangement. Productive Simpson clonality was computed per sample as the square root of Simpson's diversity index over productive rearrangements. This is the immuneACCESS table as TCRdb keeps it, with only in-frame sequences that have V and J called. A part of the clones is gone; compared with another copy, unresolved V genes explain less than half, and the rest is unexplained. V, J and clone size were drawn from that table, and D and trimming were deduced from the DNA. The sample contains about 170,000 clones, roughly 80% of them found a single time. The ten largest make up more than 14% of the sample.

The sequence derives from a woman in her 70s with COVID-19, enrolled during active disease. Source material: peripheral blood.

The CDR3 region reads CASSRGTGELFF. The nucleotides are TGTGCCAGCAGTAGGGGTACCGGGGAGCTGTTTTTT. The sequence joins TRBV6-5 to TRBJ2-2, with TRBD1 tentatively as D gene (5 bases match). The CDR3 numbers 12 residues from cysteine through phenylalanine. Of the read, only the CDR3 DNA is kept; its 36 bases are in frame from base 1. V is pared back by 5 bases and J by 5 bases, with 6 bases lying between the germline termini. CDR1 and CDR2, looked up from the germline V gene, are MNHEY and SVGAGI.